A single T cell receptor (beta chain) is shown here with its context. Its antigen remains unknown. The data derive from a study of neoadjuvant nivolumab and ipilimumab in lung cancer. Generated by immunoSEQ multiplex PCR, the TCRdb table keeps only in-frame clones and is missing some. In the table there are around 20,000 clones, under 80% of which are singletons. General observations from the study: Compared with tumor-adjacent uninvolved lung, resected tumors showed greater richness and clonality. Only two of four nivolumab-treated tumors gained richness and clonality by surgery. A small number of samples were TCR sequenced. Pathologic regression was not significantly tied to TCR clonality.

Germline V gene sequence: CDR1 WSHSY, CDR2 SAAADI. Trimming shortened V by 3 bases and J by 5 bases, and 16 bases separated the two germline ends. The CDR3 has 15 residues. The sequence was collected from an adult with non-small cell lung cancer. The specimen comprised tumor tissue, sampled after neoadjuvant nivolumab, alone or with ipilimumab, at or shortly before surgery. The V gene is TRBV10-2, the J gene TRBJ2-5, with D perhaps assigned TRBD1 or TRBD2 (5 bases each). CDR3 protein: CASSDWSGSGETQYF. The DNA for the CDR3 is TGCGCCAGCAGTGATTGGTCAGGGTCGGGGGAGACCCAGTACTTC.